These T cell receptor beta chains were read from a single sample in a study of T cells in Graves' hyperthyroidism and ophthalmopathy. TCRdb itself ran the multiplex PCR reads through MiXCR, one entry per CDR3 protein. The sample lists approximately 330,000 distinct CDR3 sequences; roughly 13% were seen once. Input material: blood. These receptor sequences come from a woman aged 40 to 50 with Graves' ophthalmopathy. CDR3s include the opening cysteine and the closing phenylalanine or tryptophan. A D gene is named only where the DNA matches it firmly. Expanded clones get a size class; other rows say once, few or many, or leave the size out.

>-|many|TRBJ1-2|TRBV7-9
TGTGCCAGCAGCTCCTTTGAACGGATGAACTATGGCTACACCTTC
CASSSFERMNYGYTF
>-|many|TRBJ2-7|TRBV20-1
TGCAGTGGGAATCGGGCCGCCCGAGAGGGCGAGCAGTACTTC
CSGNRAAREGEQYF
>TRBD2|many|TRBJ2-3|TRBV6-2/TRBV6-3
TGTGCCAGCAGCCTGGTTGGAGCGGGGATCACAGATACGCAGTATTTT
CASSLVGAGITDTQYF
>TRBD1|many|TRBJ2-3|TRBV11-3
TGTGCCAGCAGCTTAAGACAGGGCCGTGCAGATACGCAGTATTTT
CASSLRQGRADTQYF
>-|many|TRBJ2-2|TRBV2
TGTGCCAGCAGTGTCCACAGGAACACCGGGGAGCTGTTTTTT
CASSVHRNTGELFF
>-|many|TRBJ2-7|TRBV7-9
TGTGCCAGCAGGTCCCCTCAAAGGGGGATCCACGAGCAGTACTTC
CASRSPQRGIHEQYF
>TRBD2|-|TRBJ2-2|TRBV10-1
TGCGCCAGCGCCCCTAGCGGGGGTTACCCAACCGGGGAGCTGTTTTTT
CASAPSGGYPTGELFF
>-|many|TRBJ1-2|TRBV6-1
TGTGCCAGCAGTCGCGCAGGCCCCGGTGGCTACACCTTC
CASSRAGPGGYTF
>-|many|TRBJ2-5|TRBV6-1
TGTGCCAGCAGTTCCAGGGTACAAGAGACCCAGTACTTC
CASSSRVQETQYF
>-|many|TRBJ2-7|TRBV28
TGTGCCAGCAAGGCAGCTCACGAGCAGTACTTC
CASKAAHEQYF
>-|many|TRBJ2-1|TRBV29-1
TGCAGCGTTGGCCAGGGCCAGGGCAATGAGCAGTTCTTC
CSVGQGQGNEQFF
>TRBD2|few|TRBJ2-7|TRBV10-3
TGTGCCACCAGCGGGAGGGCCGACGAGCAGTACTTC
CATSGRADEQYF
>-|many|TRBJ2-5|TRBV25-1
TGTGCCAGCATCTCAATGGGTCGGGGTTCAGATCAAATAGAGACCCAGTACTTC
CASISMGRGSDQIETQYF
>TRBD1|many|TRBJ1-1|TRBV28
TGTGCCAGCAGTTCCGAGGGGGCACGACTGAACACTGAAGCTTTCTTT
CASSSEGARLNTEAFF
>TRBD1|-|TRBJ2-3|TRBV5-1
TGCGCCAGCAGCCCTGAAAGACAGGGAGCAACCACAGATACGCAGTATTTT
CASSPERQGATTDTQYF
>-|many|TRBJ1-2|TRBV2
TGTGCCAGCAGTAAACAGGTTAACTATGGCTACACCTTC
CASSKQVNYGYTF
>TRBD2|many|TRBJ2-7|TRBV12-3/TRBV12-4
TGTGCCAGCAGTCTAGGGACTAGCGGGATAGCCTACGAGCAGTACTTC
CASSLGTSGIAYEQYF
>TRBD2|many|TRBJ2-3|TRBV7-9
TGTGCCAGCAGCCGATATCGTACTAGCGGGGGGGCGTCAGATACGCAGTATTTT
CASSRYRTSGGASDTQYF
>TRBD2|many|TRBJ2-1|TRBV18
TGTGCCAGCTCACGTTATAGCGGGACCTCCTACAATGAGCAGTTCTTC
CASSRYSGTSYNEQFF
>-|-|TRBJ2-7|TRBV7-9
TGTGCCAGCAGCGTCGTGGCTGGGCCCGAGCAGTACTTC
CASSVVAGPEQYF
>-|many|TRBJ2-5|TRBV3-1
TGTGCCAGCAGCCAAGAACCCCGCCGGGAGACCCAGTACTTC
CASSQEPRRETQYF
>TRBD2|many|TRBJ2-3|TRBV20-1
TGCAGTGCCCCACAAGTTCTAGCGGGAACTCTACTACACACCACAGATACGCAGTATTTT
CSAPQVLAGTLLHTTDTQYF